This T cell receptor beta chain was recorded in a study of T cell responses to AZD1222 COVID-19 vaccine. Study-level background: Doses given second, at about 4 or about 12 weeks, were pooled. Study-wide results and limits: It should be noted that donors were predominantly white British and more often female, and clonal diversity was possibly underestimated.

On this clone: Its target is not known.

Clones were sequenced by immunoSEQ multiplex PCR, and TCRdb holds only the in-frame ones, with some missing. The data contain around 100,000 clones, 85% to 90% of them singletons. The clonotype comes from an adult in good health. The sequencing used peripheral blood, collected on day 0 of AZD1222 vaccination.

The CDR3 DNA sequence: TGTGCCAGCAGCTTAACACCGGGGGTCGAGACCCAGTACTTC. Translated: CASSLTPGVETQYF. This chain connects TRBV7-3 to TRBJ2-5; D may be TRBD2 (6 bases). The CDR3 totals 14 residues. Germline CDR1 SGHTA, CDR2 FQGTGA. V was pared by 0 bases and J by 5 bases, with 10 bases between.